Presented here are 13 T cell receptor beta chains from one specimen sequenced in a study of Tregs in tolerant kidney transplant recipients. Using immunoSEQ multiplex PCR, the repertoire was profiled, and TCRdb retains in-frame clones only, with some absent. The table has 2,400 or so clones, roughly 46% seen once. The antigens of these receptors remain unknown. Sequencing was carried out using Tregs from blood cultured with allogeneic cells. All receptors derive from a human donor in good health.

This clone was observed a few times. The chain has TRBV4-3 and TRBJ1-2, with 8 bases fitting TRBD1. The CDR3 loop spans 16 amino acids. The germline V gene has CDR1 LGHNA and CDR2 YSLEER. V shed 5 bases and J 2 bases; nucleotides not matched to a gene: 10. The DNA of the CDR3 is TGCGCCAGCAGCGAACGGGACAGGCGGAGGAACTATGGCTACACCTTC. It encodes CASSERDRRRNYGYTF.

The rearrangement joins TRBV5-4 to TRBJ2-7; D remains unclear. Germline V gene data show CDR1 as SGHNT and CDR2 as YYREEE (reference sequence). CDR3 length equals 15 residues. The germline V and J ends were trimmed by 0 bases and 7 bases, with 17 bases remaining between them. The CDR3 DNA follows: TGTGCCAGCAGCTTGGTCCCGACTCGTGGCCGTGAGCAGTACTTC. Its translation: CASSLVPTRGREQYF.

The chain uses TRBV6-5 and TRBJ2-7, with 7 bases matching TRBD2. Germline CDR1 MNHEY, CDR2 SVGAGI. The CDR3 is 15 amino acids. V was clipped by 5 bases and J by 0 bases; unmatched bases: 7. CDR3 coding DNA: TGTGCCAGCAGTCTCCTGGGGAGGGGCTCCTACGAGCAGTACTTC. Translated, it gives CASSLLGRGSYEQYF.

Relative to its sample, this clone is medium-sized. The chain links TRBV6-5 to TRBJ1-2; 9 bases match TRBD1. Germline CDR1 is MNHEY and CDR2 is SVGAGI. The V segment lost 6 bases and the J segment 4 bases; nucleotides outside the gene matches: 0. The CDR3 loop spans 12 amino acids. The CDR3 region has the DNA TGTGCCAGCAGGACAGGGGGCTATGGCTACACCTTC. Its translation: CASRTGGYGYTF.

This clone was counted only a few times. The rearrangement uses TRBV5-1 and TRBJ2-5; D perhaps matches TRBD2 (6 bases). The CDR3 has 15 residues. Per germline, CDR1 SGHRS and CDR2 YFSETQ. Trimming cost V 3 bases and J 4 bases, with 16 bases left between them. The CDR3 here is CASSWVLAAPETQYF. DNA of the CDR3: TGCGCCAGCAGCTGGGTGTTAGCGGCGCCAGAGACCCAGTACTTC. The whole variable domain, remainder taken from reference TRBV5-1 and TRBJ2-5, is KAGVTQTPRYLIKTRGQQVTLSCSPISGHRSVSWYQQTPGQGLQFLFEYFSETQRNKGNFPGRFSGRQFSNSRSEMNVSTLELGDSALYLCASSWVLAAPETQYFGPGTRLLVL.

By frequency in the sample, this clone is medium-sized. The chain links TRBV10-3 to TRBJ2-5; 8 bases match TRBD2. CDR3 length: 15 amino acids. Germline-derived CDR1 and CDR2 are ENHRY and SYGVKD. V lost 11 bases to trimming and J lost 2 bases; unmatched junction nucleotides: 13. CDR3 nucleotide sequence: TGTGCCTCCTCGGGGGGGAGAGGAAGACAAGAGACCCAGTACTTC. The encoded protein is CASSGGRGRQETQYF.

The chain combines TRBV6-5 with TRBJ1-2; D is possibly TRBD1 (5 bases). In germline, CDR1 is MNHEY, CDR2 SVGAGI. Trimming removed 4 bases from V and 8 bases from J, with 11 bases in between. The CDR3 spans 12 residues. CDR3 protein: CASSWRGRGYTF. DNA for the CDR3: TGTGCCAGCAGTTGGCGGGGCCGGGGCTACACCTTC.

The chain carries TRBV7-8 and TRBJ1-1, with D unresolved. The CDR3 has 13 residues. Germline V lookup: CDR1 SGHVS, CDR2 FQNEAQ. The V end was cut by 4 bases, the J end by 0 bases, with 6 bases between. CDR3 amino acids: CASSSKVNTEAFF. CDR3 nucleotides: TGTGCCAGCAGCTCCAAAGTGAACACTGAAGCTTTCTTT.

By proportion, this clone is medium-sized. This sequence joins TRBV5-6 and TRBJ2-4, with D unresolved. This CDR3 contains 14 residues. The V end lost 3 bases, the J end lost 1 base, and 8 bases lay between the germline ends. Germline V lookup: CDR1 SGHDT, CDR2 YYEEEE. CDR3 coding DNA: TGTGCCAGCAGCTACCGAAGCGCCAAAAACATTCAGTACTTC. It specifies CASSYRSAKNIQYF.

V and J are TRBV18 and TRBJ2-5; D is unclear. CDR1 is KGHSH, CDR2 LQKENI, per germline. The CDR3 sequence is 14 residues long. The V end lost 2 bases, the J end lost 0 bases, and 7 bases lay between the germline ends. This chain's CDR3 is CASSPSRNQETQYF. The CDR3 region has the DNA TGTGCCAGCTCACCAAGCAGGAACCAAGAGACCCAGTACTTC.

This clone occurred once. The J gene is TRBJ1-5, the V gene TRBV6-1; the D gene is possibly TRBD1 (6 bases). V lost 3 bases and J 3 bases, leaving 12 bases between the germline ends. The germline V gene has CDR1 MNHNS and CDR2 SASEGT. This CDR3 is built from 15 residues. CDR3 bases: TGTGCCAGCAGTGAGGGTAGGGGGTACAATCAGCCCCAGCATTTT. It specifies CASSEGRGYNQPQHF.

V usage is TRBV6-6 and J usage is TRBJ1-6, with D unclear. CDR3 length: 15 residues. CDR1 and CDR2 (germline): MNHNY, SVGAGI (reference sequence). Deletions cut 2 bases from V and 2 bases from J, with 7 bases between. The CDR3 here is CASSYPGPYNSPLHF. The DNA of the CDR3 is TGTGCCAGCAGTTACCCGGGCCCCTATAATTCACCCCTCCACTTT.

This chain connects TRBV18 to TRBJ1-1; D gene uncertain. The V gene's germline CDR1 is KGHSH and CDR2 LQKENI. V shed 3 bases and J shed 3 bases, with 8 bases lying between them. The CDR3 runs to 13 residues. CDR3: CASSPTVDTEAFF. CDR3 DNA: TGTGCCAGCTCACCTACGGTAGACACTGAAGCTTTCTTT.